The present entry profiles one T cell receptor beta chain with its context. Its antigen remains unknown. V dropped 4 bases and J dropped 7 bases, with 8 bases sitting between them. In germline, CDR1 is MNHEY, CDR2 SVGAGI. The CDR3 covers 12 residues. This sample is drawn from a study of cytomegalovirus exposure and HLA in healthy donors. Repertoires were generated with immunoSEQ multiplex PCR, while TCRdb's copy carries only in-frame clones and drops some. The data show 100,000 to 150,000 clones, more than 75% seen once. Study-wide findings and caveats: The authors listed about 170 TCR beta chains as cytomegalovirus-associated. Rare sequences made up most TCRs, while some public TCRs were found in many donors.

The roughly 120-subject validation cohort, separate from the 666-subject first cohort, included the donors. This chain links TRBV6-5 with TRBJ2-1; weak D call: TRBD2 (6 bases). Specimen: PBMCs. The receptor comes from a young woman in good health and CMV-seronegative. Here the CDR3 DNA reads TGTGCCAGCAGTTCGGCGGGAAATGAGCAGTTCTTC. Translation gives CASSSAGNEQFF.